Detailed here is one T cell receptor (beta chain). This clone is a singleton in its sample. This clone's antigen is unknown. No qualities accompany the bases; no much larger clone lies one base away. The germline V gene sets CDR1 to SGHRS and CDR2 to YFSETQ. The junction shows trimming of 3 bases on V and 3 bases on J, and the gene matches do not reach 1 base of it. Measured from the cysteine to the phenylalanine, the CDR3 is 14 residues long. Of the read, only the CDR3 DNA is kept; its 42 bases are in frame from base 1. This entry comes from a study of cytomegalovirus exposure and HLA in healthy donors (dated by TCRdb to 2016 to 2017). For the study in its entirety: An earlier analysis of 587 of the donors reported about 260 Gb of sequence data and 117 million unique TCR beta sequences obtained from some 170 million T cells. About 300 gigabases of sequencing data and some 85 million unique TCR sequences were included in an early release covering about 620 HLA-typed donors. The genetic ancestry cluster associated with self-reported Caucasian donors included around 76% of the 300 to 400 genotyped donors. The aim of the study was to test whether cataloging public T cell receptors could identify signatures of past pathogen exposure. Using immunosequencing, the study profiled T cell repertoires from 666 subjects and related those repertoires to cytomegalovirus serostatus. Along with the roughly 710-subject first cohort, a separate validation cohort of over 90 different subjects was used. The study combined high-throughput TCR immunosequencing, statistical association of individual TCRs with disease status, and machine learning to predict cytomegalovirus infection status. A later analysis re-analyzed previously published TCR beta repertoires from roughly 630 donors and added high-resolution HLA genotyping to study TCR occurrence patterns. Rather than drawing on any new phenotypic data, the later analysis identified candidate immune exposures from TCR beta sequences and the way those sequences occurred across donors. To decide whether each TCR beta V gene segment behaved as functional or pseudogenic, an earlier analysis of approximately 600 of the donors relied on high-throughput TCR beta sequencing. Donor age, sex, ethnicity and CMV serostatus were collected together with the repertoire data. A later genetic analysis used genome-wide SNP genotypes for about 65% of the 666 donors, treating that subset as a discovery cohort. Every discovery cohort repertoire had been produced on one sequencing platform. HLA typing covered class I and class II loci at four-digit resolution. The number of donors typed differed by locus, with about 629-640 for A, B, C, DRB1 and DQB1, roughly 520 for DQA1, 606 for DPA1, and about 450 for DPB1. Because of strong linkage in the cohort, five DR-DQ haplotypes were treated as single units for association and clustering. Among over 350 genotyped donors of the cohort, an average of about 240,000 unique TCR beta nucleotide sequences were sequenced per donor, roughly 18% of them non-productive.

Study-wide findings and limitations: Across donors, most TCR sequences were observed very rarely, whereas some public TCRs were present in many individuals. According to a later analysis, most CMV-associated TCR beta chains appeared to be HLA-restricted, and the HLA associations seemed to be driven largely by CMV exposure. Compared with equally common non-associated chains, HLA-associated TCR beta chains in a later analysis were more clonally expanded and had lower generation probabilities. A later genetic analysis associated a missense DCLRE1C variant with V-gene and J-gene trimming of TCR beta chains, and an independent cohort replicated the association. Only TCR beta chains were sequenced in this cohort, and the absence of alpha or paired-chain data limited detectable features. Strong co-occurrence of HLA alleles, especially DR and DQ, made assigning TCR associations to individual alleles difficult. According to a later genetic analysis, donors in an Asian-associated ancestry cluster had fewer N-insertions in productive TCRs than the approximately 610-donor mean. A further reported finding was that TCR beta sequences accurately predicted the HLA-A and HLA-B alleles for most subjects in the first cohort. A total of 164 TCR beta chains were listed by the study as associated with cytomegalovirus. In a later analysis, several top co-occurrence clusters were reported to appear linked to parvovirus B19, influenza, CMV and Epstein-Barr virus. The only immune exposure information available for the cohort was CMV serostatus. Sequencing depth was assumed to be roughly uniform across donors in the presence/absence analyses, though that assumption may not hold. In vitro tests confirmed that three of the cytomegalovirus-associated TCR beta chains recognize cytomegalovirus antigens. A group of highly shared sequence variants was considered likely to be a technical artifact of the sequencing pipeline. The classifier was reported to diagnose cytomegalovirus status with high specificity and sensitivity in both the original cohort and the validation cohort. Approximately 18 rarely observed V segments, including chromosome 9 orphons, were excluded from the earlier analysis of about 610 of the donors because counts were too low. HLA typing was unavailable for some donors at each locus, so association tests used only the typed subset. Because the 87-base-pair reads could not distinguish some IMGT-functional V segments, including TRBV6-2 and TRBV6-3, those segments were excluded. Linkage disequilibrium might explain the correlated functional status among segregating V segments, but an unknown experimental factor could not be excluded. According to the authors, the approach could potentially be generalized to other disease states and immunological phenotypes. In a later analysis, around 17,000 TCR beta sequences were associated with specific HLA alleles at a false discovery rate of 0.05. A later analysis found that TCR association rates varied across HLA loci, with DRB1 alleles showing the most associated TCRs and HLA-C alleles the fewest. An earlier analysis of approximately 540 of the donors showed that most TCR beta V segments appeared in productive rearrangements either about 87% or about 30% of the time, which broadly matched IMGT annotations.

The method was the immunoSEQ multiplex PCR assay. For the multiplex PCR, a mixture combining 60 forward primers for TCR Vbeta segments and 13 reverse primers for TCR Jbeta segments was used. The CDR3 region of rearranged TCR beta genes was amplified from genomic DNA with a multiplex PCR assay. Amplified TCR beta libraries were sequenced as 87-base-pair reads on the Illumina HiSeq System. As for the original processing: In a later analysis, roughly 80 million unique TCR beta chains were counted across the roughly 610 repertoires, and about 9.9 million of these chains were shared by at least two donors. Raw reads were error-corrected and collapsed into unique sequences with a nearest-neighbor algorithm that merged closely related sequences to remove PCR and sequencing errors. Alignment of CDR3 sequences to IMGT reference sequences was used to assign V, D and J gene segments. Each retained sequence needed at least a six-nucleotide match to both a V gene segment and a J gene segment. A rearrangement was called productive if the CDR3 had no stop codons and remained in frame with V and J, and every other rearrangement was called non-productive. Following IMGT convention, CDR3 was defined as the stretch from the second conserved V-encoded cysteine up to the conserved J-encoded phenylalanine. Sequences without an unambiguous match to a single V gene segment were excluded from the earlier analysis of about 600 of the donors. An earlier analysis of 450 to 650 of the donors called V segments functional above 56.7% productive rearrangements and segregating when the between-donor standard deviation exceeded 5%. To diagnose cytomegalovirus status from the catalog of TCR beta chain sequences, a statistical classification framework was built. A later analysis assigned V and J genes by comparing TCR nucleotide sequences with IMGT/GENE-DB human TR gene sequences. In a later analysis, CDR3 sequences and most-parsimonious VDJ recombination scenarios were assigned using the TCRdist pipeline. In a later analysis, each TCR beta chain was defined by its CDR3 amino acid sequence together with its V-gene family, and reads without a unique V-gene family were excluded. In a later analysis, a few hundred highly shared, low-generation-probability nucleotide sequences were removed to address suspected cross-contamination and a sequencing artifact. In a later analysis, a clonal expansion index was calculated for each public chain from normalized within-repertoire ranks of inferred template counts. A later analysis computed generation probabilities with a VDJ recombination model fitted to out-of-frame rearrangements, and checked the results against IGoR. A later analysis scored TCR-TCR, TCR-HLA and TCR-CMV co-occurrence with hypergeometric tests, applying a repertoire-size bias correction to TCR pairs. False discovery rates were estimated in a later analysis by permuting HLA or CMV assignments 20 times. In a later analysis, co-occurring TCRs were grouped with DBSCAN, and TCRdist sequence similarity was added when clustering was performed within HLA-allele-positive subsets. Co-occurrence clustering excluded repertoires with fewer than 30,000 or more than 120,000 public chains, plus five with anomalous nucleotide sharing. TCRdb stores this immuneACCESS table with in-frame sequences only. Part of the clones is absent; in the studies checked, under half of the shortfall reflects unresolved V genes, and no reason is known for the rest. The DNA was the basis for D and trimming; V, J and clone size are from that table. Here the sample has roughly 120,000 clones; around 70% occur a single time. Clones ranked in the top ten supply over 5% of the sample.

The cohort comprised more than 550 healthy bone marrow donors. Cohort members were all nominally healthy when sampled, although unrecorded immune exposures were likely present. The donor was CMV seropositive and was included in the group of 300 or so seropositive cohort members. Each donor provided a peripheral blood sample, and peripheral blood mononuclear cells were used for TCR beta sequencing. The Qiagen DNeasy Blood Extraction Kit was used to extract genomic DNA from the blood cell samples. Sequenced material: PBMCs. This sequence was found in a middle-aged man in good health and CMV-seropositive. The sequence is built from TRBV5-1 and TRBJ2-7; TRBD2 aligns with 12 central bases. The CDR3 is CASSWTSGDYEQYF. In nucleotides, the sequence is TGCGCCAGCAGCTGGACTAGCGGGGACTACGAGCAGTACTTC. The full variable domain, completed from the reference TRBV5-1 and TRBJ2-7 proteins outside the CDR3, reads KAGVTQTPRYLIKTRGQQVTLSCSPISGHRSVSWYQQTPGQGLQFLFEYFSETQRNKGNFPGRFSGRQFSNSRSEMNVSTLELGDSALYLCASSWTSGDYEQYFGPGTRLTVT.